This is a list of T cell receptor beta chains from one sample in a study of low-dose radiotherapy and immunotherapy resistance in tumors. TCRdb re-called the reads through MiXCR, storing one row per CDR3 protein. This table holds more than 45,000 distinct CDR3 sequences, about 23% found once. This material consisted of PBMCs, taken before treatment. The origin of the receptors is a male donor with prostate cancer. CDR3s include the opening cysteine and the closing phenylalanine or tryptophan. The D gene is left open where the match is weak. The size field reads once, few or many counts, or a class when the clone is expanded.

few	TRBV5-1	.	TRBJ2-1	TGCGCCAGCAGCTGGAGGGGTAGGAGGGACAATGAGCAGTTCTTC	CASSWRGRRDNEQFF
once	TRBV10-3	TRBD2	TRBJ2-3	TGTGCCATACTAGCGGGAGGCACAGATACGCAGTATTTT	CAILAGGTDTQYF
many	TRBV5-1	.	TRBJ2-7	TGCGCCAGCAGCTTGGAACCGGTCTACGAGCAGTACTTC	CASSLEPVYEQYF
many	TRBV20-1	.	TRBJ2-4	TGCAGTGCTAGAGGGGGGAGTTGGGCCAAAAACATTCAGTACTTC	CSARGGSWAKNIQYF
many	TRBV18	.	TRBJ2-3	TGTGCCAGCTCACCGGGGAGACTACCAGATACGCAGTATTTT	CASSPGRLPDTQYF
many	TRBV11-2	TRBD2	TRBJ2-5	TGTGCCAGCAGCTTGTCGGGACTAGCGGGTCAAGAGACCCAGTACTTC	CASSLSGLAGQETQYF
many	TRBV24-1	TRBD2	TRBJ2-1	TGTGCCACCAGTGATTTACAGCGGGAGGCTGAGCAGTTCTTC	CATSDLQREAEQFF
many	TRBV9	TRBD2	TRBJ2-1	TGTGCCAGCAGCGTAAGACTAGCTGGCAATGAGCAGTTCTTC	CASSVRLAGNEQFF
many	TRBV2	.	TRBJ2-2	TGTGCCAGCCACATCAGGGGGAACACCGGGGAGCTGTTTTTT	CASHIRGNTGELFF
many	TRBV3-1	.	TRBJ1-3	TGTGCCAGCACCCGGAAACAGCGAGGAACCTCTGGAAACACCATATATTTT	CASTRKQRGTSGNTIYF
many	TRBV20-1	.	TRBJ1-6	TGCAGTGCTAGTGGGCAGGGGAATTCACCCCTCCACTTT	CSASGQGNSPLHF
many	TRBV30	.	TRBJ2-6	TGTGCCTGGAGTTCGGAAGGGGTCCCCGGGGCCAACGTCCTGACTTTC	CAWSSEGVPGANVLTF
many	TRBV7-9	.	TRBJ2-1	TGTGCCAGCAGCCCTGGGACCGTCGGGTTCTTC	CASSPGTVGFF